This T cell receptor beta chain was recorded in a study of T cells in Graves' hyperthyroidism and ophthalmopathy. The TCR beta CDR3 regions underwent amplification using RNA transcripts as the source. HTBI primers were employed in a first-round RT-PCR of the TCR CDR3. TCRdb re-derived calls from the multiplex PCR reads in MiXCR, one entry per CDR3 protein. The sample has about 640,000 distinct CDR3 sequences, roughly 20% seen once; the top ten hold roughly 30%. This clonotype has a count of ten or more. CDR3 size: 14 residues. Germline V lookup: CDR1 SEHNR, CDR2 FQNEAQ (reference sequence). Trimming at V came to 4 bases and at J to 5 bases, leaving 7 bases not matched to a gene.

Material for sequencing was blood. The TCR originated in a man aged 30 to 39 with Graves' ophthalmopathy. This sequence joins TRBV7-9 and TRBJ2-7; 8 bases map to TRBD1. CDR3 coding DNA: TGTGCCAGCAGCTCGCCGGACAGGGTCCACGAGCAGTACTTC. Amino acid sequence: CASSSPDRVHEQYF.